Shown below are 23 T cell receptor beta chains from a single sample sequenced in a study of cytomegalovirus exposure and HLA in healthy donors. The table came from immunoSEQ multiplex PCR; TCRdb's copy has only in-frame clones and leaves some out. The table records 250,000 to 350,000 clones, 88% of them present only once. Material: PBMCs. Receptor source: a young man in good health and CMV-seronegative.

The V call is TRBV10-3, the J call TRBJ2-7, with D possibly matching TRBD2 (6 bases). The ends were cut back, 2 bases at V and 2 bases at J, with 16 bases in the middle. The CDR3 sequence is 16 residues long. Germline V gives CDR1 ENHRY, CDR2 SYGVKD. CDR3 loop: CAISEATGTGTYEQYF. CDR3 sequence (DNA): TGTGCCATCAGTGAGGCGACCGGGACTGGGACCTACGAGCAGTACTTC.

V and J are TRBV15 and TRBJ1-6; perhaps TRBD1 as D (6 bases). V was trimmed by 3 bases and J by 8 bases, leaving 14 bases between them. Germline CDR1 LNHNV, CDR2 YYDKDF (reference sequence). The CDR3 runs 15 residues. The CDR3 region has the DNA TGTGCCACCAGCAGGGTGGACAGTGGGGATTCACCCCTCCACTTT. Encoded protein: CATSRVDSGDSPLHF.

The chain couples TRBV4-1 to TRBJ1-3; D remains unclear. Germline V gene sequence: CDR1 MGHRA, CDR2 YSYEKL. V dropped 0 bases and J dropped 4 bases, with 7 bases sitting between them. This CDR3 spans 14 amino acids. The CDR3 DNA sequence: TGCGCCAGCAGCCAAGAGCCACACGGAAACACCATATATTTT. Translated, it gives CASSQEPHGNTIYF.

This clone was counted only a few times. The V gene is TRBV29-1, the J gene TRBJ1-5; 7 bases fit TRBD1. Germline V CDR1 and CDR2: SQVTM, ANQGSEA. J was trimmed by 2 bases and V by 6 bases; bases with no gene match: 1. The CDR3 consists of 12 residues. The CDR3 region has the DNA TGCAGCGTAGGACAGGGCAATCAGCCCCAGCATTTT. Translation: CSVGQGNQPQHF. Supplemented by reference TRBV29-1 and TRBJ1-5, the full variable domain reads SAVISQKPSRDICQRGTSLTIQCQVDSQVTMMFWYRQQPGQSLTLIATANQGSEATYESGFVIDKFPISRPNLTFSTLTVSNMSPEDSSIYLCSVGQGNQPQHFGDGTRLSIL.

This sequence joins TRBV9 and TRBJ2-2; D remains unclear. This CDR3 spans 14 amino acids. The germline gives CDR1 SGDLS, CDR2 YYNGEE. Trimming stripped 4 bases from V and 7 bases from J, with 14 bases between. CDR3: CASSRDVSGGELFF. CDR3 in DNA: TGTGCCAGCAGCAGAGACGTTTCGGGCGGGGAGCTGTTTTTT.

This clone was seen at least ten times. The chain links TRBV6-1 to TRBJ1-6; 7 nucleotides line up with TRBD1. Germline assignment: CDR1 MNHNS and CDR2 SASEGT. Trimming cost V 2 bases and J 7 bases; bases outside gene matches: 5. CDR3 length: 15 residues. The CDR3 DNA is TGTGCCAGCAGTGAATATGGGACAGTCAATTCACCCCTCCACTTT. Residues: CASSEYGTVNSPLHF.

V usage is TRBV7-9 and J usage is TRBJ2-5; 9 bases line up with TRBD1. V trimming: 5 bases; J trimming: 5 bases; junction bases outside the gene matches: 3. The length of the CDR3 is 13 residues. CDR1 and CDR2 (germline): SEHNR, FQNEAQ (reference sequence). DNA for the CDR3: TGTGCCAGCAGCCTGGGACAGGGTGAGACCCAGTACTTC. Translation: CASSLGQGETQYF.

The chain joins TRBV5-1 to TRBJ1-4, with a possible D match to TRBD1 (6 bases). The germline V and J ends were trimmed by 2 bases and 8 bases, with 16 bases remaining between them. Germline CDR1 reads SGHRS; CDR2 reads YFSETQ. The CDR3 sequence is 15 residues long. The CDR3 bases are TGCGCCAGCAGCTTCTCCACAGGGTTGGACGAAAAACTGTTTTTT. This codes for CASSFSTGLDEKLFF.

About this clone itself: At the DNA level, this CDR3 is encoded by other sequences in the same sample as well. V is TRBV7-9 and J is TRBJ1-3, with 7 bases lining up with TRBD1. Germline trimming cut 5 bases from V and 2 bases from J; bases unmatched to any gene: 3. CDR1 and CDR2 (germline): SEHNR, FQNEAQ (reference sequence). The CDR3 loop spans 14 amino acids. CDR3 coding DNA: TGTGCCAGCAGCCAGCAGGGGGCTGGAAACACCATATATTTT. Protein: CASSQQGAGNTIYF. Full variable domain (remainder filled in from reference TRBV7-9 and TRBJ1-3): DTGVSQNPRHKITKRGQNVTFRCDPISEHNRLYWYRQTLGQGPEFLTYFQNEAQLEKSRLLSDRFSAERPKGSFSTLEIQRTEQGDSAMYLCASSQQGAGNTIYFGEGSWLTVV.

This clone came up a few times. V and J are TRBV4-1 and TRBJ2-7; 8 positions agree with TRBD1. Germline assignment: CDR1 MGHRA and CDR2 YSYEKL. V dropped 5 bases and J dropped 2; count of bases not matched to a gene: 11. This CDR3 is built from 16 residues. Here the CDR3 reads CASSSKTGDFAYEQYF. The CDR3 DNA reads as TGCGCCAGCAGCTCAAAGACAGGGGATTTTGCCTACGAGCAGTACTTC.

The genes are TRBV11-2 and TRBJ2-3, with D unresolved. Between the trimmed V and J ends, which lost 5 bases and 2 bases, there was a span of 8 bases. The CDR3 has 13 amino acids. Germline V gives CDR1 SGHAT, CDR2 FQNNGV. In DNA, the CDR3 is TGTGCCAGCAGCCTTCACATCACAGATACGCAGTATTTT. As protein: CASSLHITDTQYF.

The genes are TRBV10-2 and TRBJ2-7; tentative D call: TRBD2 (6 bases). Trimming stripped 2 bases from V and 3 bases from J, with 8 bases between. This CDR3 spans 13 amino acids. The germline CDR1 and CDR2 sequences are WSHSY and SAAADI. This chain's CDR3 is CASSEQGGYEQYF. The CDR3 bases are TGCGCCAGCAGTGAGCAGGGAGGCTACGAGCAGTACTTC.

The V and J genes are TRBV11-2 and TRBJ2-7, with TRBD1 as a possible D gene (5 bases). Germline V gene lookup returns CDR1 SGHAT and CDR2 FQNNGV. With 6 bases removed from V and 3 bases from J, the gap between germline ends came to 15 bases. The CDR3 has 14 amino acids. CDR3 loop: CASSHGQGFYEQYF. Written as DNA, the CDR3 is TGTGCCAGCAGTCACGGTCAGGGTTTCTACGAGCAGTACTTC.

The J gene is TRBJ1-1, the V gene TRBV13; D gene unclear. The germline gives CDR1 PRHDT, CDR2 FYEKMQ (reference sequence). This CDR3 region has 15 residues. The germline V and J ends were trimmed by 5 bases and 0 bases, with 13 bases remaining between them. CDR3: CASSPGASMNTEAFF. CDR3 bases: TGTGCCAGCAGCCCGGGAGCCAGCATGAACACTGAAGCTTTCTTT.

Written as DNA, the CDR3 is TGTGCCAGCAGTACACACTCGACAGGCTACAATGAGCAGTTCTTC. It is translated as CASSTHSTGYNEQFF. The rearrangement links TRBV6-5 to TRBJ2-1, with D maybe TRBD1 (6 bases). Trimming cost V 5 bases and J 3 bases, with 14 bases left between them. The CDR3 runs 15 residues. From germline, CDR1 is MNHEY and CDR2 SVGAGI.

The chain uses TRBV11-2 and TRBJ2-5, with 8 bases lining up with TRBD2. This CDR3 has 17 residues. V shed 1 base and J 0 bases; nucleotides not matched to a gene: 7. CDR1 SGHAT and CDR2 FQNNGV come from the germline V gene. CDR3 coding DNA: TGTGCCAGCAGCTTAGCAGACGGACTAGCCTACCAAGAGACCCAGTACTTC. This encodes CASSLADGLAYQETQYF. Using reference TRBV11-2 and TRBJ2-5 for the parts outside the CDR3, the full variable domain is EAGVAQSPRYKIIEKRQSVAFWCNPISGHATLYWYQQILGQGPKLLIQFQNNGVVDDSQLPKDRFSAERLKGVDSTLKIQPAKLEDSAVYLCASSLADGLAYQETQYFGPGTRLLVL.

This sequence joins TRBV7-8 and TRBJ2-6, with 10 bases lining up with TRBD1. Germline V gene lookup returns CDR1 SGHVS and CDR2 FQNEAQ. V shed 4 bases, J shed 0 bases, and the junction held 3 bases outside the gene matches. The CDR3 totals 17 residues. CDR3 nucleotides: TGTGCCAGCAGCTACCGGGACAGGGGCTCTGGGGCCAACGTCCTGACTTTC. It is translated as CASSYRDRGSGANVLTF.

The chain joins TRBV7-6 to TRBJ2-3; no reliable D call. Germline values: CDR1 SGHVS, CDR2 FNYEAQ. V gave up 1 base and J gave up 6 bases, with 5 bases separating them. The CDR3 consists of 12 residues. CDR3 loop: CASSLGADTQYF. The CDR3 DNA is TGTGCCAGCAGCTTAGGAGCGGATACGCAGTATTTT.

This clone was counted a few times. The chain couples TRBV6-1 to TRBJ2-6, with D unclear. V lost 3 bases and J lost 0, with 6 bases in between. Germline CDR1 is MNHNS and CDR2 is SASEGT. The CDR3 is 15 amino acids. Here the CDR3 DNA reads TGTGCCAGCAGTGACAGGTTCTCTGGGGCCAACGTCCTGACTTTC. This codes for CASSDRFSGANVLTF.

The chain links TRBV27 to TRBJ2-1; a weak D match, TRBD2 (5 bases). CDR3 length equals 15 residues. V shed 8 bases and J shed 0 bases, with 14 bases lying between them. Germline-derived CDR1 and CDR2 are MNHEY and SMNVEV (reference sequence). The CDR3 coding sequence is TGTGCCAGCGGTTACACCACTAGCTCCTACAATGAGCAGTTCTTC. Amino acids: CASGYTTSSYNEQFF.

CDR3 in amino acids: CASILDPGQPQHF. CDR3 DNA sequence: TGTGCCAGCATCCTTGACCCGGGTCAGCCCCAGCATTTT. The chain joins TRBV7-2 to TRBJ1-5; D gene ambiguous. Germline CDR1 reads SGHTA; CDR2 reads FQGNSA. This CDR3 has 13 residues. Trimming took 7 bases from V and 6 from J, leaving 13 bases between them.

CDR3 DNA: TGTGCCAGCAGCTTGGTCAGGGGATACTATAATTCACCCCTCCACTTT. This translates into CASSLVRGYYNSPLHF. The chain joins TRBV5-6 to TRBJ1-6, with TRBD1 as a possible D gene (6 bases). The CDR3 contains 16 residues. Trimming stripped 0 bases from V and 3 bases from J, with 10 bases between. Germline V lookup: CDR1 SGHDT, CDR2 YYEEEE. Drawing the rest from reference TRBV5-6 and TRBJ1-6, the complete variable domain is DAGVTQSPTHLIKTRGQQVTLRCSPKSGHDTVSWYQQALGQGPQFIFQYYEEEERQRGNFPDRFSGHQFPNYSSELNVNALLLGDSALYLCASSLVRGYYNSPLHFGNGTRLTVT.

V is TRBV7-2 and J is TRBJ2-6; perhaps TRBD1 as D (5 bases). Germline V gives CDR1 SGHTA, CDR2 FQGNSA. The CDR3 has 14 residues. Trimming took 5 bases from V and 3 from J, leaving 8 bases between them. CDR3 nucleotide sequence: TGTGCCAGCAGCGTAGACAGTGGGGCCAACGTCCTGACTTTC. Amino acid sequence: CASSVDSGANVLTF.